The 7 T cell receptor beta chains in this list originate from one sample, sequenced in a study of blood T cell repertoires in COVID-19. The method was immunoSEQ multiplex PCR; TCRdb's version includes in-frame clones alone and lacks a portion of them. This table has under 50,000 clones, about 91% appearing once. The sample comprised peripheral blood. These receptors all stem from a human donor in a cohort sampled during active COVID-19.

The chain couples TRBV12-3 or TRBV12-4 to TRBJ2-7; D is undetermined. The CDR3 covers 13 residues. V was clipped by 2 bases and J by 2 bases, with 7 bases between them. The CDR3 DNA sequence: TGTGCCAGCAGTTTATCAGGCCCCTACGAGCAGTACTTC. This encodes CASSLSGPYEQYF.

The CDR3 region is CASSHPLSQGRAFF. CDR3 DNA sequence: TGCGCCAGCAGCCACCCTCTTAGCCAGGGCAGGGCTTTCTTT. The chain is built from TRBV4-1 and TRBJ1-1; a weak D match, TRBD1 (5 bases). Per germline, CDR1 MGHRA and CDR2 YSYEKL. This CDR3 is 14 amino acids long. Trimming removed 3 bases from V and 11 bases from J, with 19 bases in between.

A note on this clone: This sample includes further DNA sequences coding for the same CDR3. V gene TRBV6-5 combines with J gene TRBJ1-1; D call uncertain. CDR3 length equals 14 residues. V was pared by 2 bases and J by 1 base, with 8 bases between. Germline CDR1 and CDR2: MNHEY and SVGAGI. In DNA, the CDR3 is TGTGCCAGCAGTTACGCTGGGAGGAACACTGAAGCTTTCTTT. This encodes CASSYAGRNTEAFF.

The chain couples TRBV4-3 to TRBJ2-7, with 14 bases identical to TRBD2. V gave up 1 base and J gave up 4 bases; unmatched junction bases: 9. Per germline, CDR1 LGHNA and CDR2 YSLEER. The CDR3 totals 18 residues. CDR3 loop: CASSQAAPGTSGSYEQYF. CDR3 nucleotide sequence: TGCGCCAGCAGCCAAGCCGCCCCCGGGACTAGCGGGAGTTACGAGCAGTACTTC.

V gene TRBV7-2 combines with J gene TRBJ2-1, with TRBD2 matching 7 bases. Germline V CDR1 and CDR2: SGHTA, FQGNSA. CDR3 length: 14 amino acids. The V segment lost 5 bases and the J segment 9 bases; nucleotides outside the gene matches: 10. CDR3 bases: TGTGCCAGCAGCCCAGCGGGGTCCACTGGTGAGCAGTTCTTC. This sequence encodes CASSPAGSTGEQFF.

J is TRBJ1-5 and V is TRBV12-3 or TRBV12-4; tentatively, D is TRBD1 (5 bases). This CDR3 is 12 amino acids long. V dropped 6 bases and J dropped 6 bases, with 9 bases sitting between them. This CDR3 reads CASRSTVQPQHF. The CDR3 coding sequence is TGTGCCAGCAGGTCGACAGTTCAGCCCCAGCATTTT.

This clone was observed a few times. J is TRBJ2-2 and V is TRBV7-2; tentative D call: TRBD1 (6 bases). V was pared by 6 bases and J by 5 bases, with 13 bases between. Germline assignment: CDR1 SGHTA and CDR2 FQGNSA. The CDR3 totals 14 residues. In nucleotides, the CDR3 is TGTGCCAGCAGTACCCTCACAGGGACCGGGGAGCTGTTTTTT. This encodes CASSTLTGTGELFF.